These 5 T cell receptor beta chains came from one sample sequenced in a study of T cells in Graves' hyperthyroidism and ophthalmopathy. TCR beta CDR3 sequences were amplified from RNA transcripts. The HTBI primer set served for first-round RT-PCR of the TCR CDR3. From the multiplex PCR reads, TCRdb called clonotypes with MiXCR, one entry per CDR3 protein. The sample consists of fewer than 110,000 distinct CDR3 sequences, 15% to 20% of them appearing once. Input material: blood. Receptor source: a woman in her forties or fifties with Graves' hyperthyroidism.

In this sample, this clonotype turned up many times. The chain combines TRBV14 with TRBJ1-5; weak D call: TRBD1 (6 bases). The length of the CDR3 is 14 residues. Between the trimmed V and J ends, which lost 3 bases and 6 bases, there was a span of 12 bases. The germline gives CDR1 SGHDN, CDR2 FVKESK. The CDR3 loop is CASSQVGGGQPQHF. CDR3 in DNA: TGTGCCAGCAGCCAGGTAGGGGGAGGTCAGCCCCAGCATTTT.

The chain employs TRBV28 and TRBJ2-3; D uncertain. CDR3 length: 12 residues. Germline V gives CDR1 MDHEN, CDR2 SYDVKM. V shed 4 bases and J shed 5 bases, with 7 bases lying between them. CDR3: CASSSNRDTQYF. The DNA of the CDR3 is TGTGCCAGCAGTTCTAATAGAGATACGCAGTATTTT.

This clonotype was seen at least ten times. In DNA form, the CDR3 reads TGTGCCAGCAGTCCCTGGAGGACAAAAGAGACCCAGTACTTC. Translating it yields CASSPWRTKETQYF. The chain employs TRBV28 and TRBJ2-5; possibly TRBD1 or TRBD2 for D (5 bases each). Trimming cost V 5 bases and J 3 bases, with 13 bases left between them. The germline V gene encodes CDR1 MDHEN and CDR2 SYDVKM. The CDR3 has 14 amino acids.

This clonotype has a count of ten or more. J is TRBJ2-3 and V is TRBV7-2; TRBD1 agrees at 7 bases. The CDR3 extends over 15 amino acids. From germline, CDR1 is SGHTA and CDR2 FQGNSA. After removal of 4 bases from V and 5 bases from J, the junction contained 9 bases not matched to a gene. The DNA of the CDR3 is TGTGCCAGCAGCTGGTCAGGACAGGTTCAAGATACGCAGTATTTT. Translated, it gives CASSWSGQVQDTQYF.

The sample holds many counts of this clonotype. The rearrangement joins TRBV7-8 to TRBJ2-7, with 8 bases lining up with TRBD1. This CDR3 is 16 amino acids long. The trim removed 8 bases at V and 2 bases at J, leaving 14 bases unmatched. CDR1 and CDR2 from the germline V gene are SGHVS and FQNEAQ. DNA of the CDR3: TGTGCCAGCGGAAGATCGACAGGGGTTGCCACCTACGAGCAGTACGTC. Translation: CASGRSTGVATYEQYV.